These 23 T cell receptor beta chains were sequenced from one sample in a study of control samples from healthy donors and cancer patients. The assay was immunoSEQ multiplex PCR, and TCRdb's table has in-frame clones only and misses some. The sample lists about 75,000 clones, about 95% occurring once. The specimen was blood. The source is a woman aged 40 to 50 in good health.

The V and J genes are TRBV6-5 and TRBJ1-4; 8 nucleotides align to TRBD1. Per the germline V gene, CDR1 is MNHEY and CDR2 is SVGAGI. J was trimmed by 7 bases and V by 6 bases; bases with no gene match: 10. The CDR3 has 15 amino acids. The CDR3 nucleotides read TGTGCCAGCAGGAACCTCCAGGGGGCATTTGAAAAACTGTTTTTT. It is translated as CASRNLQGAFEKLFF.

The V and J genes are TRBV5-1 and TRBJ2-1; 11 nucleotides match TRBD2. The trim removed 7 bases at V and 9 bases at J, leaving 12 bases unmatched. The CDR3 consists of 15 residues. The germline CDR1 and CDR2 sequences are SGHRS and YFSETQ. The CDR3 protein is CASGGLAGPVSEQFF. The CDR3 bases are TGCGCCAGCGGAGGACTAGCGGGCCCCGTGAGTGAGCAGTTCTTC.

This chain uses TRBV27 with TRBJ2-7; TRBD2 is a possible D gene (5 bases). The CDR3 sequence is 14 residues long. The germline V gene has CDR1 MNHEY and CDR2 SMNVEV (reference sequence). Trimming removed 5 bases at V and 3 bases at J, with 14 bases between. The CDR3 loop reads CASSPRVALYEQYF. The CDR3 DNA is TGTGCCAGCAGTCCGCGGGTGGCCCTCTACGAGCAGTACTTC.

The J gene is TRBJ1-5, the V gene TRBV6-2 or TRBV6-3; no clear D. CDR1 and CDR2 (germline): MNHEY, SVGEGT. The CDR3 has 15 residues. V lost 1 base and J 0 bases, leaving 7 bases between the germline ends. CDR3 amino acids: CASSYLPDSNQPQHF. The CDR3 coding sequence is TGTGCCAGCAGTTACTTGCCAGATAGCAATCAGCCCCAGCATTTT.

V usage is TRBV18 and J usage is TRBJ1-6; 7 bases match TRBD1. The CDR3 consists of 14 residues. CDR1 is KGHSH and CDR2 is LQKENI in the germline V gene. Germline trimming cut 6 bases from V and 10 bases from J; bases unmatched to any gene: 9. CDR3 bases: TGTGCCAGCTCCCAACGACAGGGTGACTCACCCCTCCACTTT. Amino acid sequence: CASSQRQGDSPLHF.

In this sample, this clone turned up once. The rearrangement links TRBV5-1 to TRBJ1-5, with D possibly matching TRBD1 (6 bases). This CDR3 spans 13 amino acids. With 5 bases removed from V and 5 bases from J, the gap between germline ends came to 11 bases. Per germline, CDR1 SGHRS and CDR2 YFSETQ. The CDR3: CASRGGGDQPQHF. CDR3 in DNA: TGCGCCAGCAGAGGGGGGGGCGATCAGCCCCAGCATTTT.

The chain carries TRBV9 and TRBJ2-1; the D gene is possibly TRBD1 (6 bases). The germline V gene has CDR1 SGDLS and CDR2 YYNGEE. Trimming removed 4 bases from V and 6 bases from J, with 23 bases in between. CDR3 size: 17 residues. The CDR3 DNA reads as TGTGCCAGCAGCCAGTATACAGGGTCGTTAGGGGGCAATGAGCAGTTCTTC. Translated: CASSQYTGSLGGNEQFF.

This CDR3 is CASSLSRATNEKLFF. CDR3 DNA sequence: TGTGCCAGCAGTTTATCACGGGCAACTAATGAAAAACTGTTTTTT. This rearrangement joins TRBV27 to TRBJ1-4; unclear D gene. Germline CDR1 and CDR2: MNHEY and SMNVEV (reference sequence). The CDR3 totals 15 residues. V shed 0 bases and J shed 0 bases, with 5 bases lying between them.

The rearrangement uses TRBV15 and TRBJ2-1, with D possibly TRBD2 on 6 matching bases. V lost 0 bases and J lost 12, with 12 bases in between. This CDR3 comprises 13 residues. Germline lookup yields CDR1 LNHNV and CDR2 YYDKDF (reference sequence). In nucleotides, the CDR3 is TGTGCCACCAGCAGAGACTCCTTCGGGGGGCAGTTCTTC. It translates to CATSRDSFGGQFF.

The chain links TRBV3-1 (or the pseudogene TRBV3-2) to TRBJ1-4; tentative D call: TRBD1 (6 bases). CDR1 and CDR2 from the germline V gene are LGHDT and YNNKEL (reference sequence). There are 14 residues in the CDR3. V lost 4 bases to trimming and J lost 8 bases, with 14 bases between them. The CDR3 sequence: CASSRRGAPEKLFF. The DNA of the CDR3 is TGTGCCAGCAGCCGCCGGGGGGCGCCCGAAAAACTGTTTTTT.

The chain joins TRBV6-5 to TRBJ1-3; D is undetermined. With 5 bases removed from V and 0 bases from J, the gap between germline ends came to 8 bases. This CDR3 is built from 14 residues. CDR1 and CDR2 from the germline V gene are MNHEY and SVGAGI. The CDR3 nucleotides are TGTGCCAGCAGTAGGGCAGTCTCTGGAAACACCATATATTTT. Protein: CASSRAVSGNTIYF.

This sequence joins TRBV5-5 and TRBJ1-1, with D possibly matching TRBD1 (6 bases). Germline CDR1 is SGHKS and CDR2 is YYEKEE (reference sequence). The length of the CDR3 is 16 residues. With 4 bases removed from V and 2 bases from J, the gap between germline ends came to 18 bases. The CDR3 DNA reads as TGTGCCAGCAGCCCACGGAGGGGGACATCTAACACTGAAGCTTTCTTT. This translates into CASSPRRGTSNTEAFF.

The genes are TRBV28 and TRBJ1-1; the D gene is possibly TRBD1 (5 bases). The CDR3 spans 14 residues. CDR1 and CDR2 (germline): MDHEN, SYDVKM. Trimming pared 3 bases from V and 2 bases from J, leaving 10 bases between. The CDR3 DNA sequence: TGTGCCAGCAGTTTGGGGGGGGGAAACACTGAAGCTTTCTTT. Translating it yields CASSLGGGNTEAFF.

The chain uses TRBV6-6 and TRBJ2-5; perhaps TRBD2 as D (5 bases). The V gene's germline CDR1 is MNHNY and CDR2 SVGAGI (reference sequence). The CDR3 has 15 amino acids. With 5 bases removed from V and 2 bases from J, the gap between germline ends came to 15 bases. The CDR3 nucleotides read TGTGCCAGCAGTACCCCGCGGGCGGCGCAAGAGACCCAGTACTTC. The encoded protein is CASSTPRAAQETQYF.

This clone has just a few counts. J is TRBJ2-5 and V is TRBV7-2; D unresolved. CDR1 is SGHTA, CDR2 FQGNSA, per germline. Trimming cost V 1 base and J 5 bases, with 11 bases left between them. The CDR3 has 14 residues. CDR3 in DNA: TGTGCCAGCAGCTTAGGTAGTAGCTTGGAGACCCAGTACTTC. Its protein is CASSLGSSLETQYF.

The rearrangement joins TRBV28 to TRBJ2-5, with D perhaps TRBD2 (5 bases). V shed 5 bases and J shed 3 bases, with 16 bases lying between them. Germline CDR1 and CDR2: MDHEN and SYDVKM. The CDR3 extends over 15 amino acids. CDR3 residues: CASSAEGILEETQYF. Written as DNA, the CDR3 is TGTGCCAGCAGTGCTGAGGGTATTCTGGAAGAGACCCAGTACTTC.

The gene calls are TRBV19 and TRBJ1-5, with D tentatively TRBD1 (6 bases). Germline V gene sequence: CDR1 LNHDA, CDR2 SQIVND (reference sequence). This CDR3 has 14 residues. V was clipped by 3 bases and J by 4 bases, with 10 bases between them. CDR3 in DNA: TGTGCCAGTAGTATCTCACAGGGTAATCAGCCCCAGCATTTT. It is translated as CASSISQGNQPQHF.

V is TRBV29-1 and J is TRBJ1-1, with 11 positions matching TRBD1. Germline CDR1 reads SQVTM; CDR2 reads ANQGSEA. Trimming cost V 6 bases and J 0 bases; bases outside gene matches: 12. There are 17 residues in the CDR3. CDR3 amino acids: CSVDGQGAEEVNTEAFF. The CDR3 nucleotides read TGCAGCGTCGACGGACAGGGGGCCGAGGAGGTGAACACTGAAGCTTTCTTT.

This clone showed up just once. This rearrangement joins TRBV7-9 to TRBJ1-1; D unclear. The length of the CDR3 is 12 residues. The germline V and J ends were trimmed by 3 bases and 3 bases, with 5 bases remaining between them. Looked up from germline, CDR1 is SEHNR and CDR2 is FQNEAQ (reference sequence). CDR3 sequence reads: CASSFGDTEAFF. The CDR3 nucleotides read TGTGCCAGCAGCTTTGGGGACACTGAAGCTTTCTTT.

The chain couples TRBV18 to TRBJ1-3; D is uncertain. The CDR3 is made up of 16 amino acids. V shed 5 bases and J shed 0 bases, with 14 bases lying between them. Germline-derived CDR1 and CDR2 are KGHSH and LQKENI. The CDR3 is CASSAQDGNSGNTIYF. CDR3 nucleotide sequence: TGTGCCAGCTCAGCTCAGGACGGAAACTCTGGAAACACCATATATTTT.

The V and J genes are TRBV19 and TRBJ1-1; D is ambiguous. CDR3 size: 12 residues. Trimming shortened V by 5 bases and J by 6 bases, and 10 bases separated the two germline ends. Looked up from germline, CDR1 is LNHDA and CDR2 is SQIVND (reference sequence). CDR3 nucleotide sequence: TGTGCCAGTAGTCCCCACAGTCCTGAAGCTTTCTTT. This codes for CASSPHSPEAFF. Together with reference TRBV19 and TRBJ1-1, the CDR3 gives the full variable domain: DGGITQSPKYLFRKEGQNVTLSCEQNLNHDAMYWYRQDPGQGLRLIYYSQIVNDFQKGDIAEGYSVSREKKESFPLTVTSAQKNPTAFYLCASSPHSPEAFFGQGTRLTVV.

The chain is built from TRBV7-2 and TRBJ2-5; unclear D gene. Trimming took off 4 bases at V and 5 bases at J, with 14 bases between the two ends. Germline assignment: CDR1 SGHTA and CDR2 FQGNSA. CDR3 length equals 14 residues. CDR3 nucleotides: TGTGCCAGCAGCTCCGGTTCCCTGAGGGAGACCCAGTACTTC. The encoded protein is CASSSGSLRETQYF.

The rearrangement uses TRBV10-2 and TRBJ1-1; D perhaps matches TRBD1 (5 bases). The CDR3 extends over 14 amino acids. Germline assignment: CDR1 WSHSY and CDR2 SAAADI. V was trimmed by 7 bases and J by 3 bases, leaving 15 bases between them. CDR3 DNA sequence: TGCGCCAGCAATCACAGTTGGGGCGACACTGAAGCTTTCTTT. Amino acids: CASNHSWGDTEAFF.